This note documents a single T cell receptor beta chain sequence. This receptor's antigen is unknown. Per-base quality was not reported, and no clone a single base away is much larger than it. The immunoSEQ Assay, a bias-controlled multiplex PCR, was used to amplify TCRbeta CDR3 regions from genomic DNA. As for the authors' bioinformatics: Within the assay, amplification of reference gene primers was used to estimate how many nucleated cells each sample contained. To quantify the absolute abundance of each unique TCRbeta CDR3 rearrangement, sequence reads were collapsed and filtered. For each sample, productive Simpson clonality was calculated by taking the square root of Simpson's diversity index across productive rearrangements. As stored in TCRdb, this immuneACCESS dataset retains in-frame rearrangements with V and J assigned. A fraction of the clones does not appear; measured against another copy, unresolved V genes explain less than half of the discrepancy, and the remainder lacks a known reason. That table furnishes V, J and clone size, whereas the DNA furnished D and trimming. This sample is represented by 300,000 to 400,000 clones; 80% to 90% of them were singletons. The ten largest clonotypes hold 4% to 5.5% of the sample.

Relative to germline, V is 0 bases shorter and J is 6 bases shorter, with 7 bases between their ends. The germline V gene (reference sequence) sets CDR1 to SGHNT and CDR2 to YYREEE. The CDR3 covers 13 residues, taking in both the cysteine and the phenylalanine. The kept DNA is CDR3 alone, 39 bases in frame from the first base. Enrolling through a virtual design, the prospective study's participants ranged in age from roughly 18 to 89 years and lived across about two dozen United States geographic areas. In the prospective study, participants were assigned to cohorts based on the clinical history participants reported in a screening survey and a study questionnaire. Mobile phlebotomists in the prospective study collected whole blood, serum and a nasopharyngeal or oropharyngeal swab from every participant. Over a roughly 2-month period, participants in the prospective study had the option of providing additional blood draws and questionnaires. Prospective study blood samples were shipped either frozen or at room temperature before DNA extraction.

This sample was taken from a study of blood T cell repertoires in COVID-19 (dated by TCRdb to the early 2020s). For context, the study as a whole: Samples covering the acute and convalescent phases of COVID-19 were provided by collaborators in the United States, Italy and Spain. The prospective study material was composed of cDNA or gDNA derived from T cells, B-cell-depleted T cells, or PBMCs. The dataset comprised deeply sampled blood TCRbeta repertoires from subjects exposed to, actively infected with, or recovered from COVID-19. The repertoires were made available in a free public database intended to serve as a resource for research on the immune response to SARS-CoV-2. The samples were drawn from two sources: the first 160 participants of the ongoing ImmuneRACE study, and about 1,300 subjects contributed by 6 global collaborators. The sample metadata nearly always contained a de-identified subject ID, COVID-19 status, age in years and sex. HLA class I and class II types, where available, came from metadata supplied by the sample provider rather than from assay-based typing.

Results and caveats for the whole study, not just this receptor: How much clinical and demographic metadata was included differed by source and by participant, and the metadata was provided uncurated.

The sample consisted of PBMCs or T cells enriched from blood (not recorded which). This sequence originates from a woman aged 35 to 49 with acute COVID-19. The chain is encoded by TRBV5-4 joined to TRBJ2-1; the D gene cannot be resolved reliably. DNA sequence: TGTGCCAGCAGCTTGGCGTATCCCAATGAGCAGTTCTTC. Translated, this is CASSLAYPNEQFF. Here the CDR3 is joined to the reference TRBV5-4 and TRBJ2-1 genes, and the full variable domain is: ETGVTQSPTHLIKTRGQQVTLRCSSQSGHNTVSWYQQALGQGPQFIFQYYREEENGRGNFPPRFSGLQFPNYSSELNVNALELDDSALYLCASSLAYPNEQFFGPGTRLTVL.